This is a list of T cell receptor beta chains from one sample in a study of PD-L1 blockade in urothelial cancer. Clones were read by immunoSEQ multiplex PCR, and TCRdb kept only the in-frame ones, dropping some. Of under 100,000 clones in the sample, roughly 87% were seen once. The sample was PBMCs, taken around atezolizumab (anti-PD-L1) treatment. The receptors originated from a man between 70 and 80 years old with urothelial cancer. The CDR3 runs from the conserved cysteine through the conserved F or W. D genes are given only for firm matches. Some rows mark clone size as missing; the rest say once, few, many or name a class of expanded clone.

v_gene	abundance	j_gene	d_gene	CDR3nt	CDR3aa
TRBV19	NA	TRBJ2-5	NA	TGTGCCAGTAGTATAAGCCTCCTCCAAGAGACCCAGTACTTC	CASSISLLQETQYF
TRBV5-8	once	TRBJ2-5	NA	TGTGCCAGCAGCCCCGGCGGCGGGGTCCAAGAGACCCAGTACTTC	CASSPGGGVQETQYF
TRBV13	once	TRBJ1-2	TRBD1	TGTGCCAGCAGCAAAGCCCCTCGACAGGGTTATGGCTACACCTTC	CASSKAPRQGYGYTF
TRBV4-2	NA	TRBJ2-7	TRBD2	TGTGCCAGCAGCCAAGTAATAGCGGGAGCCAGTTTCTACGAGCAGTACTTC	CASSQVIAGASFYEQYF
TRBV5-1	NA	TRBJ2-3	TRBD2	TGCGCCAGCACGGGGGGAGGGGCAGATACGCAGTATTTT	CASTGGGADTQYF
TRBV18	NA	TRBJ1-1	NA	TGTGCCAGCTCAGGACAGAGTATGAACACTGAAGCTTTCTTT	CASSGQSMNTEAFF
TRBV5-1	few	TRBJ2-2	NA	TGCGCCAGCAGCGCCACAGGGCGGGACACCGGGGAGCTGTTTTTT	CASSATGRDTGELFF
TRBV4-1	NA	TRBJ2-7	TRBD1	TGCGCCAGCAGCCTTACCCAAGGGACAGACTCCTACGAGCAGTACTTC	CASSLTQGTDSYEQYF
TRBV5-1	NA	TRBJ2-2	NA	TGCGCCAGCAGTCCGGGGAACACCGGGGAGCTGTTTTTT	CASSPGNTGELFF
TRBV9	NA	TRBJ2-2	TRBD1	TGTGCCAGCAGCGCCCGGACAGGGGCGGACACCGGGGAGCTGTTTTTT	CASSARTGADTGELFF
TRBV6-1	once	TRBJ2-2	NA	TGTGCCAGCAGTGATCTCGGGGGGCTGGGGACCGGGGAGCTGTTTTTT	CASSDLGGLGTGELFF
TRBV19	few	TRBJ2-6	NA	TGTGCCAGTAGTATGTCGGTGCGCAACTCTGGGGCCAACGTCCTGACTTTC	CASSMSVRNSGANVLTF
TRBV5-1	NA	TRBJ2-1	TRBD2	TGCGCCAGCAGCCCGACTAGCTATGAGCAGTTCTTC	CASSPTSYEQFF
TRBV11-2	NA	TRBJ2-3	TRBD2	TGTGCCAGCAGCTTAACCGGGAGGGGGACAGATACGCAGTATTTT	CASSLTGRGTDTQYF
TRBV6-6	NA	TRBJ1-3	TRBD1	TGTGCCAGCAGAAGGGACAGGCCCTCTGGAAACACCATATATTTT	CASRRDRPSGNTIYF
TRBV5-1	NA	TRBJ2-2	NA	TGCGCCAGCAGCTTCGGGGGGCGTAACACCGGGGAGCTGTTTTTT	CASSFGGRNTGELFF
TRBV28	NA	TRBJ2-1	TRBD1	TGTGCCAGCAGCAGTTTAGGGACAGGGGGAGGGAATGAGCAGTTCTTC	CASSSLGTGGGNEQFF
TRBV7-3	NA	TRBJ2-7	NA	TGTGCCAGCAAACCCGGGGAAAGCTCCTACGAGCAGTACTTC	CASKPGESSYEQYF
TRBV11-2	NA	TRBJ1-5	NA	TGTGCCAGCAGCTTAGCAGGGAACAATCAGCCCCAGCATTTT	CASSLAGNNQPQHF
TRBV7-9	NA	TRBJ2-5	TRBD1	TGTGCCAGCAGCACGACAGGGGGCGAAGAGACCCAGTACTTC	CASSTTGGEETQYF
TRBV19	NA	TRBJ1-2	NA	TGTGCCAGTAGTCAAGCAGGGTCCCTGAAGACTTATGGCTACACCTTC	CASSQAGSLKTYGYTF
TRBV4-1	once	TRBJ2-6	NA	TGCGCCAGCAGCCAAGCTTACAGAACAGGGACCGGGGCCAACGTCCTGACTTTC	CASSQAYRTGTGANVLTF
TRBV18	NA	TRBJ1-3	NA	TGTGCCAGCTCGCCCAGGGGCGCGAGTACAGACACCATATATTTT	CASSPRGASTDTIYF
TRBV19	NA	TRBJ1-5	TRBD1	TGTGCCAGTCAAATGACAGGGGAAGGGAATCAGCCCCAGCATTTT	CASQMTGEGNQPQHF
TRBV19	NA	TRBJ2-3	TRBD1	TGTGCCACTAGTTCAGACAGGGGACGAGATACGCAGTATTTT	CATSSDRGRDTQYF
TRBV4-1	NA	TRBJ1-5	NA	TGCGCCAGCAGCCAAGATTGGCAATCTGGCTGGGAGTCCCAGCATTTT	CASSQDWQSGWESQHF
TRBV6-5	NA	TRBJ2-1	TRBD2	TGTGCCAGCAGTTACTCGATCCGGATTAGCGGGAGGCAGTTCTTC	CASSYSIRISGRQFF
TRBV6-5	NA	TRBJ2-3	NA	TGTGCCAGCAGGCTCGCGGGGACAGATACGCAGTATTTT	CASRLAGTDTQYF
TRBV6-1	once	TRBJ2-1	NA	TGTGCCAGCAGTGAAATAGAGCAGTTCTTC	CASSEIEQFF
TRBV10-3	once	TRBJ2-3	TRBD2	TGTGCCATCAGTGAGTCAAGCGGGGTCACAGATACGCAGTATTTT	CAISESSGVTDTQYF
TRBV5-4	NA	TRBJ1-4	NA	TGTGCCAGCAGCCCGGAGGGAGGCTTGAATGAAAAACTGTTTTTT	CASSPEGGLNEKLFF
TRBV19	NA	TRBJ2-4	TRBD1	TGTGCCAGTAGTATACTCGGCAGGACAGGGGAAGACATTCAGTACTTC	CASSILGRTGEDIQYF
TRBV7-3	few	TRBJ2-2	NA	TGTGCCAGCAGCTTAGGTGGCGGGAACACCGGGGAGCTGTTTTTT	CASSLGGGNTGELFF